This record concerns one T cell receptor beta chain sequence. Its target is unknown. J was trimmed by 1 base and V by 6 bases; bases with no gene match: 6. The CDR3 has 15 amino acids. Germline CDR1 SGHTA, CDR2 FQGNSA. Only in-frame clones appear in the TCRdb table, and some are missing; sequencing was by immunoSEQ multiplex PCR. The sample lists some 37,000 clones, about 85% occurring once. The data were taken from a study of OX40 agonist ivuxolimab in advanced cancers. Study-level background: Patients receiving dose escalation had hepatocellular carcinoma, melanoma, renal cell or head and neck cancer. Regarding the study as a whole: Nonresponders, in some cases, also had low normalized T-cell clonal expansion.

The chain has TRBV7-2 and TRBJ1-2, with 9 bases aligning to TRBD1. This material consisted of CD4+ or CD8+ T cells sorted from blood, taken in a trial of the OX40 agonist ivuxolimab. This sequence originates from an adult with an advanced solid tumor such as melanoma, head and neck, liver or kidney cancer. CDR3 loop: CASRPGQGINYGYTF. CDR3 bases: TGTGCCAGCAGGCCGGGACAGGGAATTAACTATGGCTACACCTTC. The complete variable domain, with remaining parts taken from reference TRBV7-2 and TRBJ1-2, reads GAGVSQSPSNKVTEKGKDVELRCDPISGHTALYWYRQSLGQGLEFLIYFQGNSAPDKSGLPSDRFSAERTGGSVSTLTIQRTQQEDSAVYLCASRPGQGINYGYTFGSGTRLTVV.